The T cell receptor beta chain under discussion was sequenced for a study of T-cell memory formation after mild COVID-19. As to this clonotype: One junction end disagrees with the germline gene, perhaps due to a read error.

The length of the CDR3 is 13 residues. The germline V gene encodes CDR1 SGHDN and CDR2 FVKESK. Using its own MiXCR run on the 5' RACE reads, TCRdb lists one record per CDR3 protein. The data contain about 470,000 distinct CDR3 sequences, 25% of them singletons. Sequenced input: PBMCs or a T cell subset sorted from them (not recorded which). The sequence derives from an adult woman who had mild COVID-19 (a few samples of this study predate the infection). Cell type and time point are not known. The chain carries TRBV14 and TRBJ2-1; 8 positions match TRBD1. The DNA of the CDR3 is TGTGCCAGCAGCCAGAGAACAGGGGGTGAGAAGTTCTTC. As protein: CASSQRTGGEKFF.